One sample yielded the 11 T cell receptor beta chains listed below, sequenced in a study of sequential checkpoint blockade in melanoma. Profiled with immunoSEQ multiplex PCR; TCRdb holds only in-frame clones, not every one. The table shows 15,000 to 20,000 clones, with around 70% occurring only once. Treatment here: randomized to nivolumab then ipilimumab (arm A) or the reverse (arm B). The source material was CD8+ T cells sorted from blood (inferred from file names), sampled from a patient given nivolumab and ipilimumab in sequence. Receptors were obtained from a human donor with melanoma.

In this sample, this clone is medium-sized. This sequence joins TRBV6-4 and TRBJ1-2; tentative D call: TRBD1 (6 bases). The CDR3 contains 14 residues. V was pared by 5 bases and J by 6 bases, with 16 bases between. CDR1 is MRHNA and CDR2 is SNTAGT in the germline V gene. CDR3 DNA sequence: TGTGCCAGCAGTCTATCAGGGGAAAGCCATGGCTACACCTTC. Translation gives CASSLSGESHGYTF.

This clone was picked up a small number of times. In DNA, the CDR3 is TGCGCCAGCAGCCTGGGGCGGGACAGGGGGGTAGAGACCCAGTACTTC. This encodes CASSLGRDRGVETQYF. The chain uses TRBV4-3 and TRBJ2-5; 11 bases agree with TRBD1. Trimming removed 4 bases from V and 4 bases from J; junction bases left unmatched: 8. This CDR3 is 16 amino acids long. Per germline, CDR1 LGHNA and CDR2 YSLEER.

This sequence joins TRBV2 and TRBJ2-3; TRBD2 aligns across 7 bases. V gave up 1 base and J gave up 5 bases; unmatched junction bases: 3. Germline assignment: CDR1 SNHLY and CDR2 FYNNEI. The CDR3 totals 14 residues. CDR3 nucleotides: TGTGCCAGCAGTGAAGGCGGGGGAGGAGATACGCAGTATTTT. It yields the protein CASSEGGGGDTQYF.

The CDR3 region is CASSSSLTGTTNEQFF. CDR3 DNA: TGTGCCAGCAGCTCCAGTCTGACAGGGACAACAAATGAGCAGTTCTTC. The chain combines TRBV7-3 with TRBJ2-1; 7 bases are a match to TRBD1. The CDR3 has 16 amino acids. The V gene's germline CDR1 is SGHTA and CDR2 FQGTGA. J was trimmed by 7 bases and V by 4 bases; bases with no gene match: 13.

This chain links TRBV9 with TRBJ2-3, with 11 bases lining up with TRBD2. The CDR3 spans 16 residues. The trim removed 1 base at V and 4 bases at J, leaving 5 bases unmatched. The germline V gene has CDR1 SGDLS and CDR2 YYNGEE. The CDR3 nucleotides are TGTGCCAGCAGCGTATTAGCGGGGGGGCCCGCAGATACGCAGTATTTT. This sequence encodes CASSVLAGGPADTQYF.

This clone was recorded only once. V usage is TRBV4-3 and J usage is TRBJ1-4; D is uncertain. The germline V gene has CDR1 LGHNA and CDR2 YSLEER. Trimming left V 4 bases short and J 5 bases short, with 17 bases between. This CDR3 is 16 amino acids long. The CDR3 DNA reads as TGCGCCAGCAGCCCCCACTGGGAGTCTCTCAATGAAAAACTGTTTTTT. The encoded protein is CASSPHWESLNEKLFF.

This sequence joins TRBV5-3 and TRBJ2-5; 9 bases match TRBD2. TRBV5-3 is noted as an ORF with a role that remains uncertain. The junction had 13 bases not matched to a gene; V was cut back by 0 bases and J by 4 bases. The CDR3 contains 18 residues. DNA for the CDR3: TGTGCCAGAAGCTTGGTGGTGTGGCGGGGGGGCGACGGAGAGACCCAGTACTTC. This gives the protein CARSLVVWRGGDGETQYF.

A single count supports this clone. J is TRBJ1-5 and V is TRBV11-2, with D uncertain. Germline V lookup: CDR1 SGHAT, CDR2 FQNNGV. V lost 4 bases and J 3 bases, leaving 4 bases between the germline ends. The CDR3 covers 12 residues. CDR3 protein: CASSSHNQPQHF. The CDR3 nucleotides are TGTGCCAGCAGCTCCCACAATCAGCCCCAGCATTTT.

The chain combines TRBV7-2 with TRBJ1-6; 7 positions match TRBD1. CDR3 size: 16 residues. From germline, CDR1 is SGHTA and CDR2 FQGNSA. Unmatched junction bases numbered 3, after V lost 1 base and J lost 3 bases. The CDR3 is CASSLGGQVYNSPLHF. The CDR3 DNA reads as TGTGCCAGCAGCTTAGGCGGACAGGTCTATAATTCACCCCTCCACTTT.

The chain uses TRBV2 and TRBJ1-4; 8 nucleotides agree with TRBD1. Germline CDR1 SNHLY, CDR2 FYNNEI. V lost 7 bases to trimming and J lost 7 bases; unmatched junction nucleotides: 11. The length of the CDR3 is 15 residues. CDR3: CASTPREDRVEKLFF. Here the CDR3 DNA reads TGTGCCAGCACCCCTAGGGAGGACAGGGTTGAAAAACTGTTTTTT. Looking up the rest from reference TRBV2 and TRBJ1-4 gives the full variable domain: EPEVTQTPSHQVTQMGQEVILRCVPISNHLYFYWYRQILGQKVEFLVSFYNNEISEKSEIFDDQFSVERPDGSNFTLKIRSTKLEDSAMYFCASTPREDRVEKLFFGSGTQLSVL.

V gene TRBV7-9 combines with J gene TRBJ2-1, with D maybe TRBD1 (5 bases). Trimming took off 8 bases at V and 8 bases at J, with 10 bases between the two ends. CDR1 and CDR2 (germline): SEHNR, FQNEAQ (reference sequence). There are 11 residues in the CDR3. The CDR3 DNA follows: TGTGCCAGCGGCAGGGTCGATGAGCAGTTCTTC. Residues: CASGRVDEQFF.